These 26 T cell receptor beta chains were sequenced from one sample in a study of T cells after yellow fever vaccination (dated by TCRdb to about 2019). Read against the paper, the sample's treatment or condition label means: live attenuated yellow fever vaccine strain. Library prep was done by 5' RACE. The listed sequencing device is Illumina HiSeq 2500. In TCRdb, the public reads were trimmed at Q25 with fastp and aligned with MiXCR, with productive beta chains retained. When rows share a CDR3 protein, they turn into one entry using the most common DNA and genes. The sample has under 300,000 distinct CDR3 sequences on record, over 10% of them singletons. 0.4% to 0.55% of the sample goes to the ten largest clones. This specimen consisted of CD4+ T cells sorted from PBMCs, obtained 45 days after the yellow fever booster vaccination. Every receptor here comes from a man under 40 who received the YFV17D yellow fever vaccine.

This clonotype was observed a handful of times. The rearrangement joins TRBV12-3 or TRBV12-4 to TRBJ2-7; either TRBD1 or TRBD2 may supply D (5 bases each). V gave up 6 bases and J gave up 0 bases, with 15 bases separating them. CDR3 length equals 15 residues. The CDR3 loop reads CASSARDGNSYEQYF. Here the CDR3 DNA reads TGTGCCAGCAGCGCCAGGGACGGGAACTCCTACGAGCAGTACTTC.

The chain recombines TRBV18 with TRBJ1-1, with TRBD1 as a possible D gene (6 bases). The germline V gene has CDR1 KGHSH and CDR2 LQKENI. The germline V and J ends were trimmed by 3 bases and 3 bases, with 11 bases remaining between them. The CDR3 runs to 14 residues. DNA for the CDR3: TGTGCCAGCTCACCCCCGACAGGCTACACTGAAGCTTTCTTT. The encoded protein is CASSPPTGYTEAFF.

This clonotype was seen only a few times. V and J are TRBV4-3 and TRBJ2-5; perhaps D is TRBD1 or TRBD2 (5 bases each). V was cut by 1 base and J by 5 bases, with 11 bases left in between. In germline, CDR1 is LGHNA, CDR2 YSLEER. This CDR3 spans 14 amino acids. CDR3 sequence reads: CASSQAEGMETQYF. CDR3 nucleotides: TGCGCCAGCAGCCAAGCAGAGGGGATGGAGACCCAGTACTTC.

This clonotype was counted a few times. This chain connects TRBV18 to TRBJ2-1, with TRBD2 matching over 11 bases. The CDR3 is 17 residues long. Germline-derived CDR1 and CDR2 are KGHSH and LQKENI. V shed 1 base, J shed 2 bases, and the junction held 4 bases outside the gene matches. This chain's CDR3 is CASSPLGSGRAYNEQFF. In DNA, the CDR3 is TGTGCCAGCTCACCACTTGGTAGCGGGAGGGCCTACAATGAGCAGTTCTTC.

This clonotype turned up a few times. The J gene is TRBJ2-3, the V gene TRBV15; 8 bases are a match to TRBD2. Germline-derived CDR1 and CDR2 are LNHNV and YYDKDF (reference sequence). The CDR3 is made up of 16 amino acids. With V trimmed by 4 bases and J by 2 bases, 8 bases remained unmatched. DNA of the CDR3: TGTGCCACCAGCAAAAGAGCGGGAGCGGCCACAGATACGCAGTATTTT. Protein: CATSKRAGAATDTQYF.

This clonotype was observed a handful of times. The genes are TRBV3-1 and TRBJ2-7; 7 bases align to TRBD2. The V and J ends lost 4 bases and 1 base, in that order; junction bases with no gene match: 7. Germline V lookup: CDR1 LGHDT, CDR2 YNNKEL (reference sequence). This CDR3 has 15 amino acids. The CDR3 loop reads CASSRPGTISYEQYF. The CDR3 coding sequence is TGTGCCAGCAGCCGTCCCGGGACTATTTCCTACGAGCAGTACTTC.

This clonotype was seen only once. V is TRBV18 and J is TRBJ2-1; D is undetermined. With 2 bases removed from V and 0 bases from J, the gap between germline ends came to 11 bases. The CDR3 contains 16 residues. The germline V gene has CDR1 KGHSH and CDR2 LQKENI. CDR3 residues: CASSPLSVSSYNEQFF. CDR3 nucleotide sequence: TGTGCCAGCTCACCATTGTCCGTTAGCTCCTACAATGAGCAGTTCTTC. Together with reference TRBV18 and TRBJ2-1, the CDR3 gives the full variable domain: NAGVMQNPRHLVRRRGQEARLRCSPMKGHSHVYWYRQLPEEGLKFMVYLQKENIIDESGMPKERFSAEFPKEGPSILRIQQVVRGDSAAYFCASSPLSVSSYNEQFFGPGTRLTVL.

The chain joins TRBV18 to TRBJ1-5; 7 bases agree with TRBD1. Trimming cost V 4 bases and J 2 bases; bases outside gene matches: 8. CDR3 length equals 16 residues. The germline V gene has CDR1 KGHSH and CDR2 LQKENI. This chain's CDR3 is CASSRTQGMGNQPQHF. CDR3 bases: TGTGCCAGCTCACGAACACAGGGGATGGGCAATCAGCCCCAGCATTTT. The full variable domain, its missing parts supplied by reference TRBV18 and TRBJ1-5, is NAGVMQNPRHLVRRRGQEARLRCSPMKGHSHVYWYRQLPEEGLKFMVYLQKENIIDESGMPKERFSAEFPKEGPSILRIQQVVRGDSAAYFCASSRTQGMGNQPQHFGDGTRLSIL.

The chain links TRBV12-3 or TRBV12-4 to TRBJ1-1; perhaps TRBD1 as D (6 bases). The CDR3 has 12 amino acids. Trimming took off 4 bases at V and 12 bases at J, with 15 bases between the two ends. CDR3 sequence reads: CASSYREFGSFF. CDR3 in DNA: TGTGCCAGCAGTTACAGGGAGTTCGGGTCTTTCTTT.

The rearrangement uses TRBV7-9 and TRBJ2-5; 8 bases are shared with TRBD1. Trimming removed 5 bases from V and 3 bases from J; junction bases left unmatched: 8. Per germline, CDR1 SEHNR and CDR2 FQNEAQ (reference sequence). This CDR3 is built from 15 residues. The CDR3 DNA is TGTGCCAGCAGCATACCCAGGGGGCCCAAAGAGACCCAGTACTTC. Its translation is CASSIPRGPKETQYF.

This chain links TRBV24-1 with TRBJ1-5; 12 positions match TRBD1. V was pared by 2 bases and J by 6 bases, with 7 bases of the junction left unmatched. CDR1 KGHDR and CDR2 SFDVKD come from the germline V gene. CDR3 length: 17 amino acids. The CDR3 DNA is TGTGCCACCAGTGATTCGGTCGGGACAGGGGGCTTTCAGCCCCAGCATTTT. Translating gives CATSDSVGTGGFQPQHF.

This clonotype was counted a few times. V is TRBV7-2 and J is TRBJ1-2, with unresolved D. Trimming pared 5 bases from V and 6 bases from J, leaving 13 bases between. Germline V gives CDR1 SGHTA, CDR2 FQGNSA. The CDR3 is 13 residues long. The CDR3 sequence: CASSKDFANGYTF. CDR3 in DNA: TGTGCCAGCAGCAAAGACTTCGCGAATGGCTACACCTTC.

The chain uses TRBV14 and TRBJ2-3, with a possible D match to TRBD2 (5 bases). The CDR3 contains 14 residues. Trimming removed 4 bases at V and 6 bases at J, with 14 bases between. Germline V gene data show CDR1 as SGHDN and CDR2 as FVKESK. The CDR3 coding sequence is TGTGCCAGCAGCCCCCTGTCTACTAGGGATACGCAGTATTTT. This encodes CASSPLSTRDTQYF.

The sample holds a few counts of this clonotype. CDR3 in DNA: TGTGCCAGCAGCTTGGGGGGGGGGATCGACACCACTTTTGAAGCTTTCTTT. Its translation is CASSLGGGIDTTFEAFF. V usage is TRBV7-9 and J usage is TRBJ1-1, with D maybe TRBD1 (5 bases). There are 17 residues in the CDR3. Germline V gene lookup returns CDR1 SEHNR and CDR2 FQNEAQ (reference sequence). V was trimmed by 3 bases and J by 7 bases, leaving 24 bases between them.

This clonotype was recorded a few times. This CDR3 is CASSSTFWTSHTDTQYF. The CDR3 coding sequence is TGTGCCAGCAGTTCTACCTTCTGGACTTCGCACACAGATACGCAGTATTTT. This chain uses TRBV12-3 or TRBV12-4 with TRBJ2-3; a weak D match, TRBD2 (5 bases). V was pared by 4 bases and J by 2 bases, with 19 bases between. The CDR3 runs to 17 residues.

This clonotype was seen many times. This chain links TRBV10-2 with TRBJ2-5; no reliable D call. V was clipped by 6 bases and J by 5 bases, with 4 bases between them. Germline lookup yields CDR1 WSHSY and CDR2 SAAADI. The CDR3 contains 10 residues. The CDR3 here is CASRGETQYF. The CDR3 nucleotides are TGCGCCAGCAGGGGTGAGACCCAGTACTTC.

This rearrangement joins TRBV5-1 to TRBJ2-7; no clear D gene. Germline V gives CDR1 SGHRS, CDR2 YFSETQ. Trimming took 2 bases from V and 7 from J, leaving 13 bases between them. CDR3 length: 13 amino acids. CDR3 sequence: CASSFGGPVEQYF. In DNA, the CDR3 is TGCGCCAGCAGCTTCGGCGGCCCGGTGGAGCAGTACTTC.

This clonotype has only a few counts. J is TRBJ1-1 and V is TRBV4-3, with D unresolved. V lost 4 bases and J 0 bases, leaving 6 bases between the germline ends. This CDR3 is built from 13 residues. Germline V gene lookup returns CDR1 LGHNA and CDR2 YSLEER. CDR3 nucleotide sequence: TGCGCCAGCAGCCGCATAGTGAACACTGAAGCTTTCTTT. Translating it yields CASSRIVNTEAFF.

The chain employs TRBV20-1 and TRBJ2-2; 7 bases match TRBD2. With V trimmed by 4 bases and J by 5 bases, 7 bases remained unmatched. The CDR3 loop spans 14 amino acids. Germline loops: CDR1 DFQATT, CDR2 SNEGSKA (reference sequence). CDR3: CSAKLASGTGELFF. The CDR3, as DNA: TGCAGTGCTAAACTAGCGAGTGGGACCGGGGAGCTGTTTTTT.

The table lists this clonotype with many counts. The genes are TRBV12-3 or TRBV12-4 and TRBJ2-7; D ambiguous. V gave up 3 bases and J gave up 0 bases, with 9 bases separating them. The CDR3 is 14 residues long. CDR3 bases: TGTGCCAGCAGTTTTGGGCAGATCTCCTACGAGCAGTACTTC. This encodes CASSFGQISYEQYF.

In this sample, this clonotype turned up a few times. The V call is TRBV5-1, the J call TRBJ2-1; no reliable D call. The CDR3 is 16 amino acids. Germline V gene sequence: CDR1 SGHRS, CDR2 YFSETQ. Trimming pared 4 bases from V and 7 bases from J, leaving 21 bases between. Here the CDR3 reads CASSKRLVGSQNEQFF. For the CDR3, the DNA is TGCGCCAGCAGCAAAAGGTTGGTGGGATCTCAGAATGAGCAGTTCTTC.

The V call is TRBV29-1, the J call TRBJ2-5; TRBD2 aligns across 7 bases. Looked up from germline, CDR1 is SQVTM and CDR2 is ANQGSEA. J lost 2 bases, V lost 7 bases, and 4 bases had no gene match. The CDR3 length is 12 residues. The CDR3 region has the DNA TGCAGCGCCTCTAGCGGACAAGAGACCCAGTACTTC. This sequence encodes CSASSGQETQYF.

Written as DNA, the CDR3 is TGTGCCAGCAGTGACCCCATATCCTGGGAGCAGTACTTC. This encodes CASSDPISWEQYF. V is TRBV25-1 and J is TRBJ2-7, with D unresolved. The V end lost 3 bases, the J end lost 7 bases, and 13 bases lay between the germline ends. This CDR3 contains 13 residues. The germline gives CDR1 MGHDK, CDR2 SYGVNS.

The chain combines TRBV6-2 or TRBV6-3 with TRBJ2-1, with a weak D call TRBD2 (5 bases). V gave up 6 bases and J gave up 0 bases, with 12 bases separating them. CDR1 and CDR2 from the germline V gene are MNHEY and SVGEGT. The CDR3 covers 15 residues. DNA for the CDR3: TGTGCCAGCAGGCCTCTAGCTATCTCCTACAATGAGCAGTTCTTC. Its translation: CASRPLAISYNEQFF.

V usage is TRBV10-2 and J usage is TRBJ2-1, with 7 bases identical to TRBD2. The ends lost 7 bases at V and 8 bases at J; junction bases unmatched: 8. CDR1 and CDR2 from the germline V gene are WSHSY and SAAADI. The CDR3 is 13 residues long. Here the CDR3 reads CASIGLDLDEQFF. CDR3 coding DNA: TGCGCCAGCATCGGACTAGATCTAGATGAGCAGTTCTTC.

The chain recombines TRBV20-1 with TRBJ1-5; TRBD1 matches 10 bases. V trimming: 4 bases; J trimming: 0 bases; junction bases outside the gene matches: 3. CDR1 and CDR2 (germline): DFQATT, SNEGSKA (reference sequence). This CDR3 spans 15 amino acids. CDR3 region: CSATDRGYSNQPQHF. CDR3 DNA sequence: TGCAGTGCTACGGACAGGGGGTATAGCAATCAGCCCCAGCATTTT.